These 21 T cell receptor beta chains were all obtained from the same sample, sequenced in a study of technical replicates of blood from a few donors. Profiled with immunoSEQ multiplex PCR; TCRdb holds only in-frame clones, not every one. The top ten clones hold approximately 0.37% of a sample with about 72,000 clones, roughly 92% of them seen once. Sequenced material: T cells isolated from PBMCs. The receptors come from a human donor in good health.

V usage is TRBV7-9 and J usage is TRBJ2-1, with D maybe TRBD2 (6 bases). Per the germline V gene, CDR1 is SEHNR and CDR2 is FQNEAQ (reference sequence). CDR3 length: 15 amino acids. V shed 3 bases and J shed 2 bases, with 11 bases lying between them. The CDR3 bases are TGTGCCAGCAGCTTTGTTAGCGGTCCCTACAATGAGCAGTTCTTC. It encodes CASSFVSGPYNEQFF.

This chain connects TRBV5-1 to TRBJ2-7; D gene uncertain. V shed 0 bases and J shed 2 bases, with 12 bases lying between them. The CDR3 sequence is 15 residues long. The germline gives CDR1 SGHRS, CDR2 YFSETQ. The CDR3 protein is CASSLGTVITYEQYF. The CDR3 DNA follows: TGCGCCAGCAGCTTGGGAACGGTCATTACCTACGAGCAGTACTTC.

The chain couples TRBV27 to TRBJ2-7; perhaps TRBD1 as D (6 bases). Germline V CDR1 and CDR2: MNHEY, SMNVEV (reference sequence). V was shortened by 7 bases and J by 4 bases, with 26 bases between the two germline ends. This CDR3 contains 17 residues. The chain's CDR3 is CASISARGRRGWYEQYF. The CDR3 bases are TGTGCCAGCATTTCGGCCCGAGGGCGCAGGGGTTGGTACGAGCAGTACTTC.

This chain uses TRBV13 with TRBJ2-3, with TRBD2 matching 13 bases. This CDR3 has 17 residues. J was trimmed by 2 bases and V by 6 bases; bases with no gene match: 8. The V gene's germline CDR1 is PRHDT and CDR2 FYEKMQ (reference sequence). The CDR3, as DNA: TGTGCCAGCAGTTTGTGGGGACTAGCGGGAAACACAGATACGCAGTATTTT. Translating gives CASSLWGLAGNTDTQYF. The variable domain in full, completed from reference TRBV13 and TRBJ2-3, reads AAGVIQSPRHLIKEKRETATLKCYPIPRHDTVYWYQQGPGQDPQFLISFYEKMQSDKGSIPDRFSAQQFSDYHSELNMSSLELGDSALYFCASSLWGLAGNTDTQYFGPGTRLTVL.

This clone has a handful of counts. The V and J genes are TRBV7-2 and TRBJ1-1; D perhaps matches TRBD1 (5 bases). Germline loops: CDR1 SGHTA, CDR2 FQGNSA. The CDR3 is 14 residues long. V was cut by 0 bases and J by 1 base, with 6 bases left in between. CDR3 nucleotides: TGTGCCAGCAGCTTAGCCCAGGGGAACACTGAAGCTTTCTTT. Amino acid sequence: CASSLAQGNTEAFF.

V is TRBV18 and J is TRBJ2-7; 11 bases are a match to TRBD2. CDR3 length equals 15 residues. The junction had 3 bases not matched to a gene; V was cut back by 2 bases and J by 3 bases. The germline gives CDR1 KGHSH, CDR2 LQKENI. The CDR3 sequence: CASSPYGTSGYEQYF. In DNA, the CDR3 is TGTGCCAGCTCACCATATGGGACTAGCGGCTACGAGCAGTACTTC.

Note on this clone: It is unclear where the CDR3 begins or ends on the DNA, so no DNA is shown, and the CDR3 is as TCRdb lists it. The chain carries TRBV27 and TRBJ1-3; TRBD1 is taken as the D call from the table, unchecked against the DNA. From germline, CDR1 is MNHEY and CDR2 SMNVEV (reference sequence). Termini included, the CDR3 measures 18 amino acids. CDR3 loop: CASSSSTGRFSSGNTIYF.

The J gene is TRBJ2-1, the V gene TRBV7-2, with TRBD2 identical over 13 bases. There are 16 residues in the CDR3. The trim removed 5 bases at V and 7 bases at J, leaving 8 bases unmatched. CDR1 is SGHTA and CDR2 is FQGNSA in the germline V gene. CDR3 DNA: TGTGCCAGCAGCACTGGGACTAGCGGGGTACCGAATGAGCAGTTCTTC. It is translated as CASSTGTSGVPNEQFF.

The chain has TRBV30 and TRBJ1-1; 7 bases map to TRBD1. V lost 3 bases, J lost 3 bases, and 7 bases stayed unmatched. The CDR3 totals 14 residues. Germline V gene sequence: CDR1 GTSNPN, CDR2 SVGIG (reference sequence). For the CDR3, the DNA is TGTGCCTGGAGCTTGGACAGGTCTCACACTGAAGCTTTCTTT. Its protein product is CAWSLDRSHTEAFF.

The chain couples TRBV18 to TRBJ1-1; D remains unclear. Germline V lookup: CDR1 KGHSH, CDR2 LQKENI. V gave up 3 bases and J gave up 2 bases, with 10 bases separating them. The CDR3 spans 14 residues. The CDR3 is CASSPSYRNTEAFF. The DNA of the CDR3 is TGTGCCAGCTCACCCTCATATAGAAACACTGAAGCTTTCTTT.

The V call is TRBV9, the J call TRBJ1-1, with 12 bases aligning to TRBD1. V lost 0 bases to trimming and J lost 2 bases; unmatched junction nucleotides: 14. The germline CDR1 and CDR2 sequences are SGDLS and YYNGEE. The length of the CDR3 is 20 residues. CDR3 sequence reads: CASSVGLLLGTGGPNTEAFF. The DNA for the CDR3 is TGTGCCAGCAGCGTAGGTCTTTTATTGGGGACAGGGGGCCCAAACACTGAAGCTTTCTTT.

The gene calls are TRBV7-8 and TRBJ2-5, with 7 bases fitting TRBD1. Germline CDR1 is SGHVS and CDR2 is FQNEAQ. The CDR3 covers 14 residues. V gave up 5 bases and J gave up 4 bases; unmatched junction bases: 7. CDR3 nucleotides: TGTGCCAGCAGCCCCCGCCGGACAGGAGAGACCCAGTACTTC. Its translation: CASSPRRTGETQYF. The full variable domain, rest sourced from reference TRBV7-8 and TRBJ2-5, is GAGVSQSPRYKVAKRGQDVALRCDPISGHVSLFWYQQALGQGPEFLTYFQNEAQLDKSGLPSDRFFAERPEGSVSTLKIQRTQQEDSAVYLCASSPRRTGETQYFGPGTRLLVL.

The genes are TRBV2 and TRBJ1-2; TRBD1 aligns across 9 bases. Germline-derived CDR1 and CDR2 are SNHLY and FYNNEI. The CDR3 length is 13 residues. Trimming at V came to 6 bases and at J to 8 bases, leaving 7 bases not matched to a gene. Written as DNA, the CDR3 is TGTGCCAGCAGATTAGGACAGGGGAGCGGCTACACCTTC. Its protein product is CASRLGQGSGYTF.

This clone appeared once. The chain couples TRBV10-3 to TRBJ2-2; the D gene is possibly TRBD2 (6 bases). The CDR3 sequence is 14 residues long. Germline CDR1 ENHRY, CDR2 SYGVKD. V was clipped by 7 bases and J by 1 base, with 10 bases between them. The CDR3 sequence: CAITGTLNTGELFF. The CDR3 region has the DNA TGTGCCATCACCGGGACTTTGAACACCGGGGAGCTGTTTTTT.

This clone was observed a single time. The rearrangement links TRBV27 to TRBJ2-1, with 7 bases that match TRBD2. CDR1 and CDR2 (germline): MNHEY, SMNVEV (reference sequence). This CDR3 contains 13 residues. V gave up 8 bases and J gave up 1 base; unmatched junction bases: 2. DNA for the CDR3: TGTGCCAGCGGGGGGGGGTCCTACAATGAGCAGTTCTTC. It codes for CASGGGSYNEQFF.

The J gene is TRBJ1-2, the V gene TRBV14, with D perhaps TRBD1 (5 bases). Germline lookup yields CDR1 SGHDN and CDR2 FVKESK. Trimming removed 1 base at V and 4 bases at J, with 13 bases between. The CDR3 contains 15 residues. The CDR3 bases are TGTGCCAGCAGCCAAGGCCGGGACTTTCTCTATGGCTACACCTTC. This codes for CASSQGRDFLYGYTF.

CDR3 DNA: TGCGCCAGCAGCACCCCCCAGTCGATGAACACCGGGGAGCTGTTTTTT. Its protein product is CASSTPQSMNTGELFF. The rearrangement links TRBV5-1 to TRBJ2-2; no clear D gene. CDR1 and CDR2 from the germline V gene are SGHRS and YFSETQ. The CDR3 contains 16 residues. The V gene lost 4 bases and the J gene lost 1 base, with 14 bases spanning the gap.

This chain uses TRBV18 with TRBJ2-7; D possibly corresponds to TRBD2 (5 bases). The CDR3 has 14 residues. Germline CDR1 reads KGHSH; CDR2 reads LQKENI. V gave up 5 bases and J gave up 2 bases, with 13 bases separating them. The CDR3 sequence: CASSIIGETYEQYF. Written as DNA, the CDR3 is TGTGCCAGCTCAATAATCGGGGAAACCTACGAGCAGTACTTC.

The chain couples TRBV28 to TRBJ2-7, with 9 bases identical to TRBD1. Trimming cost V 4 bases and J 2 bases; bases outside gene matches: 3. Germline CDR1 and CDR2: MDHEN and SYDVKM. The CDR3 has 14 residues. The CDR3 loop reads CASSSGQGTYEQYF. DNA of the CDR3: TGTGCCAGCAGTTCCGGACAGGGGACCTACGAGCAGTACTTC.

The genes are TRBV5-4 and TRBJ2-7; 7 positions agree with TRBD1. The CDR3 consists of 13 residues. V dropped 3 bases and J dropped 1; count of bases not matched to a gene: 1. CDR1 is SGHNT, CDR2 YYREEE, per germline (reference sequence). The CDR3 region has the DNA TGTGCCAGCAGCTGGGACAGATCCTACGAGCAGTACTTC. Residues: CASSWDRSYEQYF. Full variable domain (missing parts from reference TRBV5-4 and TRBJ2-7): ETGVTQSPTHLIKTRGQQVTLRCSSQSGHNTVSWYQQALGQGPQFIFQYYREEENGRGNFPPRFSGLQFPNYSSELNVNALELDDSALYLCASSWDRSYEQYFGPGTRLTVT.

This clone showed up just once. The chain couples TRBV18 to TRBJ2-7; D is possibly TRBD2 (6 bases). Trimming removed 6 bases at V and 4 bases at J, with 7 bases between. Germline V gives CDR1 KGHSH, CDR2 LQKENI. The CDR3 has 11 amino acids. The CDR3, as DNA: TGTGCCAGCTCGCGGGATTACGAGCAGTACTTC. It translates to CASSRDYEQYF.